This record covers a single TCR beta chain. Profiled with immunoSEQ multiplex PCR; TCRdb holds only in-frame clones, not every one. The sample has about 7,800 clones, about 82% seen once. Time point denoted: inflamed ileum from the surgical specimen. This entry belongs to a study of T cell repertoires in ileal Crohn's disease. This CDR3 has 15 residues. The J segment lost 7 bases and the V segment lost 2 bases, leaving 7 bases of the junction unmatched. CDR1 is SGHVS, CDR2 FNYEAQ, per germline. Material: ileal tissue. The sequence was collected from an adult with Crohn's disease. V is TRBV7-6 and J is TRBJ2-1, with 8 nucleotides matching TRBD2. As DNA, the CDR3 is TGTGCCAGCAGCTTAATGCGGGAGGTAGGGAATGAGCAGTTCTTC. Its translation: CASSLMREVGNEQFF.